The source of this T cell receptor (beta chain) is a study of T cell responses to AZD1222 COVID-19 vaccine. Overall study findings and caveats: Mostly white British, mostly female donors; authors suggested clonal diversity may be underestimated. The study found vaccine-associated CD4 TCRs spanning spike, dominant at 160-218 and 743-854.

This clone appeared a single time. Its antigen is currently unknown. This CDR3 is built from 17 residues. CDR1 and CDR2 (germline): SEHNR, FQNEAQ (reference sequence). V gave up 2 bases and J gave up 1 base; unmatched junction bases: 6. Profiling relied on immunoSEQ multiplex PCR, and the TCRdb table lists in-frame clones only, not all of them. This sample carries 200,000 to 250,000 clones, less than 95% of them seen once, and the ten largest clones take over 1.5%. V and J are TRBV7-9 and TRBJ2-3; 10 nucleotides line up with TRBD2. The clonotype was recovered from an adult who received the MenACWY meningococcal vaccine as a control. Sequenced here: peripheral blood, sampled 28 days after the second dose of the MenACWY control vaccine. The chain's CDR3 is CASSLNPGTSGTDTQYF. The CDR3 region has the DNA TGTGCCAGCAGCTTAAACCCCGGGACTAGCGGCACAGATACGCAGTATTTT.